Below are 10 T cell receptor beta chains sequenced from a single sample in a study of naive and memory T cell subsets. Two oligonucleotides, mixed equimolar, formed the beta constant-region primer covering TRBC1 and TRBC2. Nested alpha and beta constant-region primers with the SP2 primer drove four PCR rounds on ligated cDNA. TCRdb redid the calling of the UMI-ligation and nested PCR reads with MiXCR, one entry per CDR3 protein. This table holds 130,000 to 150,000 distinct CDR3 sequences, about 23% found once. Whole-study findings and limits: Possibly reflecting memory cells re-expressing CD45RA, a few larger clonotypes occurred in naive repertoires, especially CD8.

Their antigen targets remain unknown. Material: naive CD4+ T cells from blood. The receptors were sampled from a human donor in good health.

CDR3 sequence reads: CASSRIGMSYEQYF. CDR3 coding DNA: TGCGCCAGCAGTCGAATAGGGATGTCCTACGAGCAGTACTTC. This chain uses TRBV5-1 with TRBJ2-7; D not certain. Deletions cut 5 bases from V and 1 base from J, with 13 bases between. The germline V gene encodes CDR1 SGHRS and CDR2 YFSETQ. This CDR3 region has 14 residues.

This clonotype was detected ten times or more. The chain recombines TRBV12-3 or TRBV12-4 with TRBJ1-1; D is unresolved. The CDR3 is 14 amino acids. Trimming took 0 bases from V and 6 from J, leaving 11 bases between them. The CDR3 region is CASSLAPDGAEAFF. In DNA, the CDR3 is TGTGCCAGCAGTTTAGCTCCGGACGGGGCTGAAGCTTTCTTT.

The chain is built from TRBV7-2 and TRBJ2-1, with 14 bases fitting TRBD2. J was trimmed by 8 bases and V by 5 bases; bases with no gene match: 8. Germline lookup yields CDR1 SGHTA and CDR2 FQGNSA. This CDR3 region has 16 residues. CDR3 in DNA: TGTGCCAGCAGCCTCGGGACTAGCGGGAGTCTCTATGAGCAGTTCTTC. Translating it yields CASSLGTSGSLYEQFF.

This rearrangement joins TRBV6-5 to TRBJ2-3; 8 bases agree with TRBD1. The CDR3 spans 13 residues. Germline V lookup: CDR1 MNHEY, CDR2 SVGAGI. J gave up 5 bases and V 6 bases, and 4 bases lay outside the gene matches. The chain's CDR3 is CASRDRVKDTQYF. For the CDR3, the DNA is TGTGCCAGCAGGGACAGGGTGAAAGATACGCAGTATTTT.

The chain has TRBV7-2 and TRBJ1-5; the D is unclear. The CDR3 sequence is 14 residues long. CDR1 is SGHTA, CDR2 FQGNSA, per germline. V lost 1 base and J 1 base, leaving 5 bases between the germline ends. The CDR3 sequence: CASSLDSSNQPQHF. The DNA of the CDR3 is TGTGCCAGCAGCTTAGACAGCAGCAATCAGCCCCAGCATTTT.

J is TRBJ2-5 and V is TRBV14; tentatively, D is TRBD2 (6 bases). Per germline, CDR1 SGHDN and CDR2 FVKESK. The germline V and J ends were trimmed by 4 bases and 1 base, with 13 bases remaining between them. This CDR3 contains 15 residues. In DNA, the CDR3 is TGTGCCAGCAGCCTGGGGGGAGTGATCCAAGAGACCCAGTACTTC. Encoded protein: CASSLGGVIQETQYF.

There are many counts of this clonotype. This chain connects TRBV12-3 or TRBV12-4 to TRBJ1-5; D possibly corresponds to TRBD1 (5 bases). Trimming shortened V by 7 bases and J by 3 bases, and 19 bases separated the two germline ends. This CDR3 has 16 residues. For the CDR3, the DNA is TGTGCCAGCACTCTATGGGAGAGGGGTCACAATCAGCCCCAGCATTTT. Encoded protein: CASTLWERGHNQPQHF.

Many counts were recorded for this clonotype. The chain combines TRBV7-9 with TRBJ2-7; 7 nucleotides line up with TRBD2. The V segment lost 2 bases and the J segment 7 bases; nucleotides outside the gene matches: 17. Germline V gene lookup returns CDR1 SEHNR and CDR2 FQNEAQ (reference sequence). This CDR3 spans 17 amino acids. In DNA form, the CDR3 reads TGTGCCAGCAGCTTACATCCCCCCGGGAGGACCCCTCGGGAGCAGTACTTC. Residues: CASSLHPPGRTPREQYF.

This clonotype was detected ten times or more. The J gene is TRBJ1-1, the V gene TRBV19, with D unclear. CDR3 size: 14 residues. Germline CDR1 reads LNHDA; CDR2 reads SQIVND (reference sequence). Trimming shortened V by 0 bases and J by 4 bases, and 9 bases separated the two germline ends. CDR3 loop: CASSIDRIGTEAFF. The CDR3 region has the DNA TGTGCCAGTAGTATAGACAGAATTGGCACTGAAGCTTTCTTT.

This clonotype was found a few times. The rearrangement links TRBV3-1 to TRBJ2-1; the match to TRBD2 covers 11 bases. V shed 3 bases and J 6 bases; nucleotides not matched to a gene: 7. CDR1 and CDR2 (germline): LGHDT, YNNKEL (reference sequence). The CDR3 sequence is 16 residues long. Here the CDR3 reads CASSQPTSGASNEQFF. CDR3 DNA sequence: TGTGCCAGCAGCCAGCCGACTAGCGGGGCGAGCAATGAGCAGTTCTTC.